This T cell receptor beta chain is drawn from a study of T cell responses to AZD1222 COVID-19 vaccine. Study results and limitations: Variant regions that are unmutated are reportedly the target of nearly half of spike-specific TCRs. Only six individuals given AZD1222 were seropositive at baseline. The repertoires were collected only after the peak T cell response.

Concerning this clone: As yet, its antigen is unknown.

Assay: immunoSEQ multiplex PCR; the TCRdb copy retains only in-frame clones and omits some. The sample lists roughly 250,000 clones, approximately 93% occurring once. The germline V gene encodes CDR1 ENHRY and CDR2 SYGVKD. V was shortened by 6 bases and J by 3 bases, with 19 bases between the two germline ends. The CDR3 is made up of 16 amino acids. The rearrangement links TRBV10-3 to TRBJ2-3; D may be TRBD2 (6 bases). The specimen comprised peripheral blood, sampled on day 0 of AZD1222 vaccination. The sequence was obtained from an adult in good health. The CDR3 loop is CAISPGTDRGTDTQYF. DNA of the CDR3: TGTGCCATCAGCCCAGGGACCGACCGGGGGACAGATACGCAGTATTTT.